This TCR beta chain was found in a study of T cells in women clearing cervical HPV infection. Turning to the study itself: Controls gave blood once infection was undetectable; cases at lesion identification.

Average input was about 1.2 ug genomic DNA for immunoSEQ TCR beta CDR3 amplification. The repertoire was sequenced with immunoSEQ multiplex PCR; TCRdb's copy has only in-frame clones and lacks some. In all, the sample yields tens of thousands of clones. Prevalent HPV16 infections were excluded; only incident single HPV16 infections included. The sequence derives from a woman aged 18 to 75 with a cervical HPV16 infection that either progressed to CIN3+ or cleared (not recorded which). Sample: blood buffy coat.

Incomplete CDR3 DNA: TGTGCCACCGGGGACAGGGTTGACTCACCC. This sequence encodes CATGDRVDSP. The entire CDR3 protein reads CATGDRVDSPLHF. V is TRBV19 and J is TRBJ1-6; 9 bases match TRBD1. The sequence runs out 3 residues before the end of the CDR3; the remainder is reconstructed from the germline J gene. Germline values: CDR1 LNHDA, CDR2 SQIVND (reference sequence). Trimming cost V 10 bases and J 10 bases; bases outside gene matches: 8. The CDR3 length is 13 residues. The full variable domain, rest sourced from reference TRBV19 and TRBJ1-6, is DGGITQSPKYLFRKEGQNVTLSCEQNLNHDAMYWYRQDPGQGLRLIYYSQIVNDFQKGDIAEGYSVSREKKESFPLTVTSAQKNPTAFYLCATGDRVDSPLHFGNGTRLTVT.